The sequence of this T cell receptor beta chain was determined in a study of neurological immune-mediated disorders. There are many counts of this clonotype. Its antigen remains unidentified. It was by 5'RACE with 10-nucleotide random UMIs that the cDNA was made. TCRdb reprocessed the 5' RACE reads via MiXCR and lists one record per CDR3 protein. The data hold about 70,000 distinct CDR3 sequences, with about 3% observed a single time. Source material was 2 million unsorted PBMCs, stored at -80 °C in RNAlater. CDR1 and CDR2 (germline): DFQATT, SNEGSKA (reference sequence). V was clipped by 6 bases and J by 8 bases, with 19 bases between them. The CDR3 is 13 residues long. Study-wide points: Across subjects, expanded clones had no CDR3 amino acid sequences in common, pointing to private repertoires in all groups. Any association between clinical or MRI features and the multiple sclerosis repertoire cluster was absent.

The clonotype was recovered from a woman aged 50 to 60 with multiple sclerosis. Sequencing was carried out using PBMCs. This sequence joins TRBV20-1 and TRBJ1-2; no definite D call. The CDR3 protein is CSAQSRVSGGYTF. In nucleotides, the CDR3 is TGCAGTGCCCAGTCTAGAGTGTCTGGCGGCTACACCTTC.